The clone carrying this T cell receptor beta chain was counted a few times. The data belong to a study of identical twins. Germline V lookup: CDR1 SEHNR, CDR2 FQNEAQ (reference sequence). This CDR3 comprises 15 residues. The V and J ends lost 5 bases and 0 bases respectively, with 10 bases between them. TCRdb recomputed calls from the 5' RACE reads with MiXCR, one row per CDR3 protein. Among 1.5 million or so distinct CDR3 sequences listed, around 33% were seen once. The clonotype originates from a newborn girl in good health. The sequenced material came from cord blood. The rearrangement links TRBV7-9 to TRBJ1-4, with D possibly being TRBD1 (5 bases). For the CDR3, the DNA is TGTGCCAGCAGCCCCGGGACCGCAACTAATGAAAAACTGTTTTTT. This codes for CASSPGTATNEKLFF.